Here is one T cell receptor beta chain with its context. The sample belongs to a study of blood T cell repertoires in COVID-19. Across the study: COVID-19 samples from acute and convalescent phases originated in the United States, Italy and Spain. T cells, B-cell-depleted T cells, or PBMCs supplied cDNA or gDNA.

As processed by the authors: Cell counts per sample came from amplifying reference gene primers. Only in-frame clones appear in the TCRdb table, and some are missing; sequencing was by immunoSEQ multiplex PCR. The V and J calls and clone size are taken from that table; D and trimming were inferred from the DNA. Of roughly 300,000 clones listed, 81% were seen once; the top ten hold around 3.2%. The ends were cut back, 0 bases at V and 0 bases at J, with 8 bases in the middle. The CDR3 runs to 15 residues. Per the germline V gene, CDR1 is LGHNA and CDR2 is YNFKEQ. The sample comprised peripheral blood. The source is a woman aged 55-69 years with active or convalescent COVID-19. The chain carries TRBV4-2 and TRBJ1-1; D not resolved. DNA of the CDR3: TGTGCCAGCAGCCAAGAGAGGCACATGAACACTGAAGCTTTCTTT. Protein sequence: CASSQERHMNTEAFF.